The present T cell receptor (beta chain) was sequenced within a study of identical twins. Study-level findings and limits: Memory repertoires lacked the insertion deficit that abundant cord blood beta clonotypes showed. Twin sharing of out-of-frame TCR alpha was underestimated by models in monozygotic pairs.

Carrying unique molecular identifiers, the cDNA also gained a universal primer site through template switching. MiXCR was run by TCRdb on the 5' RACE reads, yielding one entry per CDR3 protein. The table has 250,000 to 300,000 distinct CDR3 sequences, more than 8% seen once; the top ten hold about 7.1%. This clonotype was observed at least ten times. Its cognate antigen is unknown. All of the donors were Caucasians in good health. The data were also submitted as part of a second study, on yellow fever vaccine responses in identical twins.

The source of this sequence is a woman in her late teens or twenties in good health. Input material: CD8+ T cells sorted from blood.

CDR3 residues: CSASSRGSPSYEQYF. In DNA, the CDR3 is TGCAGTGCTAGCTCGCGCGGCAGTCCTTCCTACGAGCAGTACTTC. The rearrangement links TRBV20-1 to TRBJ2-7; no clear D. Trimming removed 3 bases at V and 1 base at J, with 16 bases between. The CDR3 contains 15 residues. Germline V gives CDR1 DFQATT, CDR2 SNEGSKA (reference sequence).